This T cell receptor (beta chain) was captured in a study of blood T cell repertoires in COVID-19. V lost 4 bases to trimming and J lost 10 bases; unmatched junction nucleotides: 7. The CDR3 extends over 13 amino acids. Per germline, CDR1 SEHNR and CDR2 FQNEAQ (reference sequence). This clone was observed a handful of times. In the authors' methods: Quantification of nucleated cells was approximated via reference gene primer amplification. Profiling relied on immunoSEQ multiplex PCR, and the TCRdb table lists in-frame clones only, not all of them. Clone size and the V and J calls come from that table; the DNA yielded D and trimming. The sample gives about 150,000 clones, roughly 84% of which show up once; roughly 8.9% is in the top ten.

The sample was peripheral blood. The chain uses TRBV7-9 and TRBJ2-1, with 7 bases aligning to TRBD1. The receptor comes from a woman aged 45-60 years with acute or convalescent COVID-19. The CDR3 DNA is TGTGCCAGCAGCTCGAGGGGGCGACCCGAGCAGTTCTTC. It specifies CASSSRGRPEQFF.